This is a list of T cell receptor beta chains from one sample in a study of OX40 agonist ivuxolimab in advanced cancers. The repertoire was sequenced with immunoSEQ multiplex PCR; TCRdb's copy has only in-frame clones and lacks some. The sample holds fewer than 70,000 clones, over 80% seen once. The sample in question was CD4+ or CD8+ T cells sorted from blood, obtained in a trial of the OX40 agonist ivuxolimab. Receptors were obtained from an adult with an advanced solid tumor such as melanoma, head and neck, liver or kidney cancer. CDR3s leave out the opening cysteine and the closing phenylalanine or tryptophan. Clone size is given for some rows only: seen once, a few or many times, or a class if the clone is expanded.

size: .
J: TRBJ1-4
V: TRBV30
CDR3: AWSVKRGREKLF

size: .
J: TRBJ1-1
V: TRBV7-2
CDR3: ASSPGQGTEAF

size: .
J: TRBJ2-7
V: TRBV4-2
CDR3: ASSRSNKAYEQY

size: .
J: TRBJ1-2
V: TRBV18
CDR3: ASSPYPRHSESNYGYT

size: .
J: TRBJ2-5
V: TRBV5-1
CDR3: ASRETETQY

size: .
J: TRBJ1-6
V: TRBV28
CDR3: ASSLSGLTGPMVH

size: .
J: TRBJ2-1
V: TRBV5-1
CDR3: ASSPGLAVRNEQF

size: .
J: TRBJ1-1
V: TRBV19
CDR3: ASSIGGAGPEAF

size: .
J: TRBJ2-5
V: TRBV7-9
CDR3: ASSLKGTVETQY

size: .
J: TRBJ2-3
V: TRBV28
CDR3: ASTSMGVTDTQY

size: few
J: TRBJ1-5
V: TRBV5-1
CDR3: ASSIGVVEGNQPQH

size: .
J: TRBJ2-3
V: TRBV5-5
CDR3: ASSQGSHPSTDTQY

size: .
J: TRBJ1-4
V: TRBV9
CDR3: ASSTGSGTGIREKLF

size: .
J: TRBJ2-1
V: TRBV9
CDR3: ASSPGNVWGNEQF

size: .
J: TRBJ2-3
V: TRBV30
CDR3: AWSGGGGGKDTQY

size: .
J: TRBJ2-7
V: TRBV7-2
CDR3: ASSLTWELYEQY

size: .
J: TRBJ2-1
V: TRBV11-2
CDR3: ASSLGDAGGSREQF

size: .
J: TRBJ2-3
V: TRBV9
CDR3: ASSVGSGGAQDTQY

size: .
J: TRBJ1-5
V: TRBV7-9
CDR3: ASSLGVGQGDQPQH

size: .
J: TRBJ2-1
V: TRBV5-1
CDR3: ASSRDTGSPYNEQF

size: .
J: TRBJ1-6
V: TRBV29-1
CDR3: SVRDGRNSPLH

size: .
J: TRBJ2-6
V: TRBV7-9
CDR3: ASSLRGQVDSGANVLT

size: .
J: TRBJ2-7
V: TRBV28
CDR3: ASSGLAGVYEQY

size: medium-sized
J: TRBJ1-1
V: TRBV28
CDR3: ASSSTGTEAF

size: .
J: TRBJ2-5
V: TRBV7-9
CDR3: ASASWRDAETQY

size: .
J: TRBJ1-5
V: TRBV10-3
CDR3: AIGRGTYSNQPQH

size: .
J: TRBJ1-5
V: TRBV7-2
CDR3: ASSLVMGGNQPQH

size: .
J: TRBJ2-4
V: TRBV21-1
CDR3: ASSKTGQTKNIQY

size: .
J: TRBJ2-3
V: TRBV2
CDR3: ASTPDTDTQY

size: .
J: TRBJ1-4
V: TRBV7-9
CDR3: ASSLGWTGGVTNEKLF

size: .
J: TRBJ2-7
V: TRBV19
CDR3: ATGDREFSYEQY

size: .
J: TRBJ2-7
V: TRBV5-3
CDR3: ARSGTGTPYEQY

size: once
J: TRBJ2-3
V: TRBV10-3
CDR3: AIKTTGTDTQY

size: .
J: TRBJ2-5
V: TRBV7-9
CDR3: ASSLWTSGETQY

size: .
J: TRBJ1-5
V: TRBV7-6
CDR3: ASSLEQGNQPQH

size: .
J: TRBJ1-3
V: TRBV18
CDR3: ASTEGAGDGNTIY

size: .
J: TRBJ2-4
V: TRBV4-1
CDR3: ASRQRLMRGVNIQY

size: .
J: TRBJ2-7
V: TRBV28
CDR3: AIQFGWGDRYEQY

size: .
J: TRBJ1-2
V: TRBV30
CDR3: AWSVQSLPGYT

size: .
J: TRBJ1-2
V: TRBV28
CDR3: ASSTPGQGKVFNYGYT

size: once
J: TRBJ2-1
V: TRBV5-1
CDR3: ASAQRADSYNEQF

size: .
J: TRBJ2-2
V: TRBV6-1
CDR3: ASNAGWATGELF

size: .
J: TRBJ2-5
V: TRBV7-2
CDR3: ASSYTSAETQY

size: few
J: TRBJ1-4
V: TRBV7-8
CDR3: ASSRFADSFEKLF

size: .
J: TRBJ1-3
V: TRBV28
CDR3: ASSLTGDTIY

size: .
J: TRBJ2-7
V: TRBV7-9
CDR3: ASCRDSLSEQY

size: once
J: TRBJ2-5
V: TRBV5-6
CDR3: ASSRFYQETQY

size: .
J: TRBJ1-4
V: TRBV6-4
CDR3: ASSYDRGDEKLF

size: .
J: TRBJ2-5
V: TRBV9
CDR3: ASSGGGQEKTQY

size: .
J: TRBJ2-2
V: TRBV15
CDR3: ATSIGGGTNTGELF